The T cell receptor (beta chain) under discussion was sequenced for a study of neurological immune-mediated disorders. The length of the CDR3 is 12 residues. Trimming pared 5 bases from V and 6 bases from J, leaving 11 bases between. Germline V gene lookup returns CDR1 SQVTM and CDR2 ANQGSEA. The cDNA was generated through 5'RACE incorporating 10-nucleotide random UMIs. Each CDR3 protein is one row after TCRdb ran MiXCR on the 5' RACE reads. The sample lists 40,000 to 50,000 distinct CDR3 sequences, roughly 2.5% occurring once. This clonotype showed up many times. Sequencing was performed on PBMCs. The chain recombines TRBV29-1 with TRBJ2-1, with D perhaps assigned TRBD1 or TRBD2 (5 bases each). The sequence was collected from a man aged 30 to 39 with multiple sclerosis. In nucleotides, the CDR3 is TGCAGCGTTAGCGAGGGGAGCAATGAGCAGTTCTTC. This codes for CSVSEGSNEQFF.